The clone carrying this TCR beta chain was observed at least ten times. What it recognizes is unknown. The sample belongs to a study of early T cells in non-severe SARS-CoV-2 infection. Whole-study context: The input, bulk RNA from unsorted whole blood, was sequenced, and chains were unpaired. Points from the study as a whole: Lookups in VDJdb leaned toward anti-spike CD8 responses and missed private and CD4 specificities.

Germline assignment: CDR1 SGHTA and CDR2 FQGNSA. Trimming removed 1 base from V and 3 bases from J, with 11 bases in between. The CDR3 covers 15 residues. Each single cDNA molecule received a unique molecular identifier. A single record per CDR3 protein comes from TCRdb applying MiXCR to the 5' RACE reads. The sample records 70,000 to 95,000 distinct CDR3 sequences, around 17% being singletons. J is TRBJ2-3 and V is TRBV7-2; D gene ambiguous. The sequence came from an adult who was a healthcare worker with PCR-confirmed SARS-CoV-2 infection or an uninfected control (not recorded which). The sequenced sample consisted of whole blood. CDR3 coding DNA: TGTGCCAGCAGCTTAGGCACACCCAGAACAGATACGCAGTATTTT. Residues: CASSLGTPRTDTQYF.